Given below is one TCR beta chain in context. Its antigen is not known. V was pared by 5 bases and J by 0 bases, with 7 bases of the junction left unmatched. CDR3 length: 18 residues. The data were taken from a study of T-cell reconstitution after alpha-beta-depleted transplantation in children. Study conclusions and caveats: Newly generated T cells supplied most T-cell counts and diversity one year post-transplant. Several hundred expanded graft clones reportedly were the source of alpha-beta T cells about two months after transplant. It was surviving recipient T cells and thymic progenitors that gave some patients high TCRbeta diversity at day 60.

TCRbeta library construction was performed incorporating unique molecular identifiers. TCRdb reprocessed the PCR reads via MiXCR and lists one record per CDR3 protein. The table includes 75,000 to 90,000 distinct CDR3 sequences, less than 15% detected once. V is TRBV12-3 or TRBV12-4 and J is TRBJ2-6, with 10 nucleotides matching TRBD1. The sequences come from PBMCs, mostly from graft donor cells, collected 180 days after TCRalphabeta/CD19-depleted stem cell transplant. This TCR derives from a male patient aged 2-10 years who had a stem cell transplant for acute lymphoblastic leukemia, so the T cells may come from the graft donor. This CDR3 reads CASSARTGGISGANVLTF. The CDR3 DNA reads TGTGCCAGCAGTGCACGGACAGGGGGAATCTCTGGGGCCAACGTCCTGACTTTC.